This passage covers 10 T cell receptor beta chains from one sample sequenced in a study of blood T cell repertoires in COVID-19. The method was immunoSEQ multiplex PCR; TCRdb's version includes in-frame clones alone and lacks a portion of them. The sample carries some 150,000 clones, over 70% recorded once. The sequencing input was peripheral blood. The receptors here all came from a man in his forties or fifties with active COVID-19.

The chain links TRBV23-1 to TRBJ2-7, with 7 bases lining up with TRBD2. TRBV23-1 counts as an open reading frame of uncertain function. The CDR3 contains 16 residues. Unmatched junction bases numbered 13, after V lost 4 bases and J lost 4 bases. CDR3 in amino acids: CASSPYPRQGGYEQYF. Written as DNA, the CDR3 is TGCGCCAGCAGTCCCTACCCGAGGCAGGGAGGGTACGAGCAGTACTTC.

The chain links TRBV6-6 to TRBJ2-7; possible D gene TRBD1, 6 bases. The germline gives CDR1 MNHNY, CDR2 SVGAGI (reference sequence). Trimming removed 6 bases at V and 2 bases at J, with 17 bases between. The CDR3 has 15 amino acids. CDR3 protein: CASSLPPGQPYEQYF. The CDR3 DNA is TGTGCCAGCAGCCTACCACCGGGACAACCCTACGAGCAGTACTTC.

The CDR3 protein is CASSYLGQAAYGYTF. CDR3 sequence (DNA): TGTGCCAGCAGTTACTTGGGACAGGCGGCATATGGCTACACCTTC. The chain has TRBV6-6 and TRBJ1-2; TRBD1 matches at 8 bases. The V gene's germline CDR1 is MNHNY and CDR2 SVGAGI (reference sequence). J was trimmed by 5 bases and V by 1 base; bases with no gene match: 6. This CDR3 has 15 residues.

This sequence joins TRBV5-1 and TRBJ1-1; D is uncertain. Germline CDR1 SGHRS, CDR2 YFSETQ. V lost 4 bases and J 5 bases, leaving 18 bases between the germline ends. The CDR3 sequence is 15 residues long. The CDR3 region is CASSQVTLSGTEAFF. The CDR3 DNA reads TGCGCCAGCAGCCAAGTTACCCTCTCAGGAACTGAAGCTTTCTTT.

The rearrangement uses TRBV2 and TRBJ1-2, with 8 bases lining up with TRBD1. V shed 7 bases and J 5 bases; nucleotides not matched to a gene: 6. The length of the CDR3 is 13 residues. Germline assignment: CDR1 SNHLY and CDR2 FYNNEI. CDR3 DNA: TGTGCCAGCACCTTGACAGGGGCTTATGGCTACACCTTC. Translated, it gives CASTLTGAYGYTF.

The chain is built from TRBV27 and TRBJ2-3, with TRBD2 matching 7 bases. With V trimmed by 5 bases and J by 2 bases, 7 bases remained unmatched. Germline CDR1 is MNHEY and CDR2 is SMNVEV (reference sequence). CDR3 length: 15 amino acids. CDR3 in amino acids: CASSPRAGVTDTQYF. CDR3 nucleotides: TGTGCCAGCAGTCCCCGGGCGGGGGTCACAGATACGCAGTATTTT.

The chain is built from TRBV27 and TRBJ1-6; TRBD1 matches at 8 bases. Looked up from germline, CDR1 is MNHEY and CDR2 is SMNVEV (reference sequence). This CDR3 is 17 amino acids long. J was trimmed by 7 bases and V by 4 bases; bases with no gene match: 12. The CDR3 here is CASSSNQRTGRNSPLHF. CDR3 coding DNA: TGTGCCAGCAGTTCGAACCAACGGACAGGGCGAAATTCACCCCTCCACTTT.

The chain employs TRBV19 and TRBJ2-7, with D perhaps matching TRBD1 (5 bases). Trimming took 5 bases from V and 2 from J, leaving 10 bases between them. CDR3 size: 13 residues. Germline V gives CDR1 LNHDA, CDR2 SQIVND (reference sequence). CDR3 in DNA: TGTGCCAGTAGTGCCGGACAAGCCTACGAGCAGTACTTC. It specifies CASSAGQAYEQYF.

This clone was observed a handful of times. The gene calls are TRBV28 and TRBJ1-2; weak D call: TRBD1 (6 bases). Germline lookup yields CDR1 MDHEN and CDR2 SYDVKM. The V end lost 1 base, the J end lost 4 bases, and 7 bases lay between the germline ends. The CDR3 length is 13 residues. The CDR3: CASSLSDSYGYTF. CDR3 DNA sequence: TGTGCCAGCAGTTTATCGGACAGCTATGGCTACACCTTC.

The chain couples TRBV6-6 to TRBJ2-1, with a possible D match to TRBD1 (5 bases). Germline-derived CDR1 and CDR2 are MNHNY and SVGAGI (reference sequence). Trimming took off 6 bases at V and 2 bases at J, with 8 bases between the two ends. CDR3 length: 13 amino acids. In DNA form, the CDR3 reads TGTGCCAGCAGCAGGGAAACCTACAATGAGCAGTTCTTC. Amino acid sequence: CASSRETYNEQFF.